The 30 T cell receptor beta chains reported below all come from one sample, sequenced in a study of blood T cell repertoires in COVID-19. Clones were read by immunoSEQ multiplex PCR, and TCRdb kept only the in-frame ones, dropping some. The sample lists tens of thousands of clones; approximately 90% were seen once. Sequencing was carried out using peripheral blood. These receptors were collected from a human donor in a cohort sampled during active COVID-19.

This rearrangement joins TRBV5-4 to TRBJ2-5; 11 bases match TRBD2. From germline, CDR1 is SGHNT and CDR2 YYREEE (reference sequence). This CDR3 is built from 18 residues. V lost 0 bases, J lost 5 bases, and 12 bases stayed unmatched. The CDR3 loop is CASSLVRGSGRAGETQYF. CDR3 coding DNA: TGTGCCAGCAGCTTGGTTCGGGGTAGCGGGAGGGCCGGTGAGACCCAGTACTTC.

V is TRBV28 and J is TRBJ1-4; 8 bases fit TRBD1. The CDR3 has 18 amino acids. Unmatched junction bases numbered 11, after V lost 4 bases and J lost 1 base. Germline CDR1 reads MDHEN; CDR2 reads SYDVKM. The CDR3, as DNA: TGTGCCAGCAGTTCCTCATACAGACAGGGGAAAACTAATGAAAAACTGTTTTTT. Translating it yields CASSSSYRQGKTNEKLFF.

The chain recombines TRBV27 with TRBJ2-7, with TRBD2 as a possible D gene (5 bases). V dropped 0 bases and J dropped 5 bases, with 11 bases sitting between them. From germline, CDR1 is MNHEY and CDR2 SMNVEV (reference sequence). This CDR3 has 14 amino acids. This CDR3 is CASSLSSGWDEQYF. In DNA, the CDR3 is TGTGCCAGCAGTTTATCTTCGGGGTGGGACGAGCAGTACTTC.

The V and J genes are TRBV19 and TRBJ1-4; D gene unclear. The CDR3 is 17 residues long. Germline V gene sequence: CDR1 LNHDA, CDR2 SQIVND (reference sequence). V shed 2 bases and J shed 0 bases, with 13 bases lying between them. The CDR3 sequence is CASSISAASPTNEKLFF. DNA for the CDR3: TGTGCCAGTAGTATATCGGCGGCCTCCCCAACTAATGAAAAACTGTTTTTT.

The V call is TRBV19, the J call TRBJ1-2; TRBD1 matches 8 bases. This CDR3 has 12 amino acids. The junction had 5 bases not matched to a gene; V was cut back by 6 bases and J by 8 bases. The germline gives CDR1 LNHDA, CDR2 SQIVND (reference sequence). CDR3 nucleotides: TGTGCCAGTAGGACAGGGGCGGGCGGCTACACCTTC. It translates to CASRTGAGGYTF.

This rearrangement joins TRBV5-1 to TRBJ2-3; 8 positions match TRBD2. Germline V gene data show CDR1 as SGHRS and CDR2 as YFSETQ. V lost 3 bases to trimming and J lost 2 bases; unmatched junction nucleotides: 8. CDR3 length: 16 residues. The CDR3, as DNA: TGCGCCAGCAGCTCTAGCCTAGCGGGTGCCACAGATACGCAGTATTTT. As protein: CASSSSLAGATDTQYF.

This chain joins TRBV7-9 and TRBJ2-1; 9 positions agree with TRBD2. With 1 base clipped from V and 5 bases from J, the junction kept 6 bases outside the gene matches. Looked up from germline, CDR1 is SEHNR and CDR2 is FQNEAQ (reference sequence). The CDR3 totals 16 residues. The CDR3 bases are TGTGCCAGCAGCTTAGGGGCTAGCGGGAAGAACAATGAGCAGTTCTTC. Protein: CASSLGASGKNNEQFF.

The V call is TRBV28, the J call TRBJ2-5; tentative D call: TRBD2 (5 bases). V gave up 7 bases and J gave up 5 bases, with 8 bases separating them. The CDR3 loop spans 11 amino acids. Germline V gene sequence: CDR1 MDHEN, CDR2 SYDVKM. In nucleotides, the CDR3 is TGTGCCAGCACGAGGAGGGAGACCCAGTACTTC. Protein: CASTRRETQYF.

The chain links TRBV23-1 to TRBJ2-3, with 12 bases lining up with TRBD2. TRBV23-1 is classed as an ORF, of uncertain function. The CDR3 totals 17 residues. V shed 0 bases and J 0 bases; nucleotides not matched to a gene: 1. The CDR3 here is CASSQSGTSGSTDTQYF. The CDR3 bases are TGCGCCAGCAGTCAATCGGGGACTAGCGGGAGCACAGATACGCAGTATTTT.

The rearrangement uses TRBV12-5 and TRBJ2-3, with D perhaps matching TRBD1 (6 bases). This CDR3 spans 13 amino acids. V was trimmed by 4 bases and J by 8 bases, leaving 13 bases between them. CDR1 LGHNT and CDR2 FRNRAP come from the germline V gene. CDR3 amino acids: CASGSGQTVTQYF. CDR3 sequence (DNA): TGTGCTAGTGGTTCCGGACAGACGGTTACGCAGTATTTT.

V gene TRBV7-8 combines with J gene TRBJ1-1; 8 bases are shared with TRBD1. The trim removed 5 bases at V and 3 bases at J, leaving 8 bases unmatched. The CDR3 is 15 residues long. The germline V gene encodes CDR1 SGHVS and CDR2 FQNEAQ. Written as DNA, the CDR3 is TGTGCCAGCAGCAAAACCGGACAGGGCGACACTGAAGCTTTCTTT. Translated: CASSKTGQGDTEAFF.

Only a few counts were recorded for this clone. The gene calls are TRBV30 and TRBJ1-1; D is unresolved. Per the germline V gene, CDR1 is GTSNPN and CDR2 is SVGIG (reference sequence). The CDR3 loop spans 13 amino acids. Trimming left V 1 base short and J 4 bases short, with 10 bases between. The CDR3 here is CAWSGAYGTEAFF. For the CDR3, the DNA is TGTGCCTGGAGTGGGGCCTACGGCACTGAAGCTTTCTTT. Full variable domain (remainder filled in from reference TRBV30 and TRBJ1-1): SQTIHQWPATLVQPVGSPLSLECTVEGTSNPNLYWYRQAAGRGLQLLFYSVGIGQISSEVPQNLSASRPQDRQFILSSKKLLLSDSGFYLCAWSGAYGTEAFFGQGTRLTVV.

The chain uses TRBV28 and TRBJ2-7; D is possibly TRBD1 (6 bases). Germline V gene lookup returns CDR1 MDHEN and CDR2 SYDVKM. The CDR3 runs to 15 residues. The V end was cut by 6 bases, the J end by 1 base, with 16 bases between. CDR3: CASSSGTTSSYEQYF. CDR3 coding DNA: TGTGCCAGCAGCTCAGGGACAACCAGTTCCTACGAGCAGTACTTC.

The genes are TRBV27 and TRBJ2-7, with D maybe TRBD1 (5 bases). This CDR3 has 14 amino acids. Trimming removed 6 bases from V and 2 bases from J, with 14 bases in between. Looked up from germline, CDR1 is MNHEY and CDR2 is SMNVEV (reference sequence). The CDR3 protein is CASSADRRAYEQYF. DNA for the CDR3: TGTGCCAGCAGCGCCGACAGACGGGCCTACGAGCAGTACTTC.

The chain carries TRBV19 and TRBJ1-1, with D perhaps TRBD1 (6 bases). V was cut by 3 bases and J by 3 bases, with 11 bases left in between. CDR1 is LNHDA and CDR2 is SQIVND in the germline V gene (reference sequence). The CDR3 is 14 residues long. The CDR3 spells CASSIPDRHTEAFF. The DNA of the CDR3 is TGTGCCAGTAGTATCCCGGACAGACACACTGAAGCTTTCTTT.

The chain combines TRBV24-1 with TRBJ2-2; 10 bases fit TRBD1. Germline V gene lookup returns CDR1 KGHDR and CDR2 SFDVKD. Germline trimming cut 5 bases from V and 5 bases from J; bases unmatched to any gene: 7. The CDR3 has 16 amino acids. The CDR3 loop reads CATSGLPGQGTGELFF. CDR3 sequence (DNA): TGTGCCACCAGTGGACTCCCGGGACAGGGGACCGGGGAGCTGTTTTTT.

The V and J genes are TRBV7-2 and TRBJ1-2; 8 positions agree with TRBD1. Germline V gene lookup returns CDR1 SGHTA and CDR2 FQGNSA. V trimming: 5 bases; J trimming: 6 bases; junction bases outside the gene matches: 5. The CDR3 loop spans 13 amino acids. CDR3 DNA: TGTGCCAGCAGCGCAGGGGGCTCCGATGGCTACACCTTC. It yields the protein CASSAGGSDGYTF.

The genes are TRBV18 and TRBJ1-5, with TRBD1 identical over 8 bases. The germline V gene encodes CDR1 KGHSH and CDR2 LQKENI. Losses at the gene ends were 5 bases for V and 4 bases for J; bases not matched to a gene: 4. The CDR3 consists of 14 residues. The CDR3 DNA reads TGTGCCAGCTCATCGACAGGGGTGAATCAGCCCCAGCATTTT. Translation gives CASSSTGVNQPQHF.

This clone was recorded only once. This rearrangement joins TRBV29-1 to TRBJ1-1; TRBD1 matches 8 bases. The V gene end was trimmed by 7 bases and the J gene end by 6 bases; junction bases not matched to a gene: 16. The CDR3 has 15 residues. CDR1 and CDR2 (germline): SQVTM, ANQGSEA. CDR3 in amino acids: CSAMWTGSYISEAFF. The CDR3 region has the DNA TGCAGCGCCATGTGGACAGGGAGTTATATCTCTGAAGCTTTCTTT.

CDR3 bases: TGTGCCAGCAGCAGAGGAGGAGGGATGAGCGGCTACACCTTC. This translates into CASSRGGGMSGYTF. The chain uses TRBV4-2 and TRBJ1-2, with D uncertain. With 5 bases removed from V and 8 bases from J, the gap between germline ends came to 18 bases. CDR1 is LGHNA, CDR2 YNFKEQ, per germline. The CDR3 is 14 amino acids.

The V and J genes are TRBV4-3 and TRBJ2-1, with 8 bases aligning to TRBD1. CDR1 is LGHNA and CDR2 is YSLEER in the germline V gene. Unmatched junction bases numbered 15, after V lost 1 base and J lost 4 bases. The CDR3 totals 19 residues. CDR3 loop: CASSQASRGTGGLYNEQFF. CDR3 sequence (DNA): TGCGCCAGCAGCCAAGCGTCACGGGGTACAGGGGGGCTTTACAATGAGCAGTTCTTC.

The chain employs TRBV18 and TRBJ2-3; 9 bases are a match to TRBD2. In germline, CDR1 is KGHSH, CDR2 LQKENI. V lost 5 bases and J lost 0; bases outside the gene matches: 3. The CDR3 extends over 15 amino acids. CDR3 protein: CASSIGLASTDTQYF. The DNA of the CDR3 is TGTGCCAGCTCAATCGGACTAGCGAGCACAGATACGCAGTATTTT.

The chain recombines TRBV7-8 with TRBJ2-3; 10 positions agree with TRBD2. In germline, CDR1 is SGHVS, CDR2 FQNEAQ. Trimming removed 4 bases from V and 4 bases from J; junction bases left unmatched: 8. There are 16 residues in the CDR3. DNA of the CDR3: TGTGCCAGCAGCTCCCAGGGACTAGCGAGTCCAGATACGCAGTATTTT. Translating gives CASSSQGLASPDTQYF.

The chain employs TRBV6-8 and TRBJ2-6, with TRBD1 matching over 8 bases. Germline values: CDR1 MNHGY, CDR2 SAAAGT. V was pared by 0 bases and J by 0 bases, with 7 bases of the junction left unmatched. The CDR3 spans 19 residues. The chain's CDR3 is CASSYSKQGEVSGANVLTF. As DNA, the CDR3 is TGTGCCAGCAGTTACTCGAAACAGGGGGAAGTCTCTGGGGCCAACGTCCTGACTTTC.

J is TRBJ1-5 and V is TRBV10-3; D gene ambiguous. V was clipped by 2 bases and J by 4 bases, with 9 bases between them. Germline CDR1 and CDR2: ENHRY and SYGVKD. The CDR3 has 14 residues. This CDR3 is CAISEVTANQPQHF. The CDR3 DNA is TGTGCCATCAGTGAGGTAACAGCTAATCAGCCCCAGCATTTT.

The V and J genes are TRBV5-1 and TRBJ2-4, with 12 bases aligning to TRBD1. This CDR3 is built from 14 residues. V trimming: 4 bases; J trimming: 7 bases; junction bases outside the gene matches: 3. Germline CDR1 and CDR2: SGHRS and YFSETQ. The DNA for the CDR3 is TGCGCCAGCAGCCAGGGGACAGGGGGCAACATTCAGTACTTC. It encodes CASSQGTGGNIQYF.

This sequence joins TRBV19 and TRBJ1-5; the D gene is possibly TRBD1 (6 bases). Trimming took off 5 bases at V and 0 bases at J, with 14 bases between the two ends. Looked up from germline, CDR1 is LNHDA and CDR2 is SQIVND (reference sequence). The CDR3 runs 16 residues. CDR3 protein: CASSPYGQYSNQPQHF. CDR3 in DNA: TGTGCCAGTAGTCCCTACGGACAGTATAGCAATCAGCCCCAGCATTTT.

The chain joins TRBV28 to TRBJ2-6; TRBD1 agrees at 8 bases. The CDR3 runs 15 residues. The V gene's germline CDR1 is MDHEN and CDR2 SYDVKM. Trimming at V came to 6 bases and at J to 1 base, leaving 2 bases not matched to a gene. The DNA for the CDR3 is TGTGCCAGCAGGTGGGACAGGTCTGGGGCCAACGTCCTGACTTTC. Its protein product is CASRWDRSGANVLTF.

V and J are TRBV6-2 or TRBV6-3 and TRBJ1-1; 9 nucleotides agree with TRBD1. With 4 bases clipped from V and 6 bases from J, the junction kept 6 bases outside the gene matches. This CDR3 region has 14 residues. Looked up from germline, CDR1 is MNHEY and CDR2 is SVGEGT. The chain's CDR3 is CASSSQGQGAEAFF. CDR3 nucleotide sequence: TGTGCCAGCAGTTCTCAGGGACAGGGAGCTGAAGCTTTCTTT.

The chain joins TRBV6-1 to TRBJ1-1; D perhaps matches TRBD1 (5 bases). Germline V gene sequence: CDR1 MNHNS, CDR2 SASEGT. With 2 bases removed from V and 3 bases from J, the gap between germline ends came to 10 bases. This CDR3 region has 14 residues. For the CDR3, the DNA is TGTGCCAGCAGTGAAAATAGGGGATACACTGAAGCTTTCTTT. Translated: CASSENRGYTEAFF.